Presented here are 21 T cell receptor beta chains from one specimen sequenced in a study of PD-1 blockade in classical Hodgkin lymphoma. Measured with immunoSEQ multiplex PCR; TCRdb has only the in-frame clones, and not every one. Here the sample spans some 20,000 clones, around 64% being singletons. Each patient's relapse followed autologous stem cell transplantation, and brentuximab vedotin exposure varied. This specimen was peripheral blood mononuclear cells (PBMCs), taken at baseline. The receptors stem from a human donor with classical Hodgkin lymphoma.

This clone was counted between two and nine times. The chain has TRBV15 and TRBJ1-5, with D maybe TRBD1 (5 bases). CDR1 is LNHNV and CDR2 is YYDKDF in the germline V gene (reference sequence). The V gene lost 8 bases and the J gene lost 0 bases, with 14 bases spanning the gap. The CDR3 is 15 residues long. CDR3 sequence (DNA): TGTGCCACCGGGAAAGGAGGGGTTAGCAATCAGCCCCAGCATTTT. This encodes CATGKGGVSNQPQHF.

This clone is termed medium-sized. V is TRBV6-5 and J is TRBJ2-1; 10 bases match TRBD2. Germline CDR1 reads MNHEY; CDR2 reads SVGAGI. V lost 5 bases to trimming and J lost 4 bases; unmatched junction nucleotides: 2. This CDR3 comprises 14 residues. The CDR3 coding sequence is TGTGCCAGCAGTACTAGCGGGACGTACAATGAGCAGTTCTTC. Translation gives CASSTSGTYNEQFF.

This clone was seen a single time. CDR3 DNA sequence: TGTGCCAGCAGCCAAGAGGGTATGGGGATTTCTGGATACGAGCAGTACTTC. Residues: CASSQEGMGISGYEQYF. This chain links TRBV4-2 with TRBJ2-7, with D hard to call. V was cut by 0 bases and J by 4 bases, with 19 bases left in between. The CDR3 length is 17 residues. Germline CDR1 and CDR2: LGHNA and YNFKEQ.

This clone has only one observation. The chain uses TRBV6-5 and TRBJ2-2; D might be TRBD1 (5 bases). The CDR3 is 14 amino acids. Germline lookup yields CDR1 MNHEY and CDR2 SVGAGI. The V end was cut by 6 bases, the J end by 4 bases, with 12 bases between. CDR3 residues: CASRPDITTGELFF. CDR3 sequence (DNA): TGTGCCAGCAGGCCGGACATAACCACCGGGGAGCTGTTTTTT.

The chain is built from TRBV9 and TRBJ1-5; no clear D gene. V was shortened by 2 bases and J by 7 bases, with 13 bases between the two germline ends. The CDR3 is 14 amino acids. Per germline, CDR1 SGDLS and CDR2 YYNGEE. CDR3 DNA sequence: TGTGCCAGCAGCGTCTCCCCGGGGAGCCAGCCCCAGCATTTT. Encoded protein: CASSVSPGSQPQHF.

This clone was seen a handful of times. The rearrangement uses TRBV19 and TRBJ1-3, with no clear D. Germline V CDR1 and CDR2: LNHDA, SQIVND (reference sequence). The CDR3 runs 15 residues. Trimming took 3 bases from V and 0 from J, leaving 9 bases between them. This CDR3 is CASSIGKSSGNTIYF. The DNA of the CDR3 is TGTGCCAGTAGTATCGGGAAGAGCTCTGGAAACACCATATATTTT.

Here the CDR3 reads CASSISGLPYNEQFF. CDR3 DNA: TGTGCCAGTAGTATCTCGGGACTGCCTTACAATGAGCAGTTCTTC. The chain recombines TRBV19 with TRBJ2-1, with D possibly TRBD2 on 6 matching bases. Germline assignment: CDR1 LNHDA and CDR2 SQIVND (reference sequence). This CDR3 spans 15 amino acids. Trimming took 3 bases from V and 4 from J, leaving 13 bases between them.

This clone has a handful of counts. The chain uses TRBV15 and TRBJ2-5; D not certain. The V and J ends lost 0 bases and 2 bases respectively, with 7 bases between them. The CDR3 contains 14 residues. CDR1 and CDR2 (germline): LNHNV, YYDKDF (reference sequence). This CDR3 reads CATSRDKGQETQYF. DNA for the CDR3: TGTGCCACCAGCAGAGATAAAGGGCAAGAGACCCAGTACTTC.

Points on this clone: This same CDR3 is encoded by further DNA sequences in the sample. The genes are TRBV29-1 and TRBJ1-1; unclear D gene. V was trimmed by 6 bases and J by 2 bases, leaving 4 bases between them. The CDR3 extends over 10 amino acids. Germline CDR1 reads SQVTM; CDR2 reads ANQGSEA. DNA of the CDR3: TGCAGCGTCGCTAACACTGAAGCTTTCTTT. This gives the protein CSVANTEAFF.

This chain links TRBV6-1 with TRBJ2-2; no definite D call. The CDR3 is 15 amino acids. V was shortened by 6 bases and J by 1 base, with 12 bases between the two germline ends. Germline V gene data show CDR1 as MNHNS and CDR2 as SASEGT. Here the CDR3 DNA reads TGTGCCAGCAGGTCAGGAGCATTGAACACCGGGGAGCTGTTTTTT. As protein: CASRSGALNTGELFF.

The J gene is TRBJ1-5, the V gene TRBV30; 7 bases line up with TRBD1. With 2 bases clipped from V and 7 bases from J, the junction kept 5 bases outside the gene matches. The CDR3 runs 13 residues. Germline V gene data show CDR1 as GTSNPN and CDR2 as SVGIG (reference sequence). The CDR3 nucleotides are TGTGCCTGGAGTAACAGGGGCGGACAGCCCCAGCATTTT. Translated: CAWSNRGGQPQHF.

This rearrangement joins TRBV7-2 to TRBJ1-1, with TRBD1 as a possible D gene (6 bases). With 4 bases removed from V and 5 bases from J, the gap between germline ends came to 17 bases. The CDR3 is 15 amino acids. Germline V gene lookup returns CDR1 SGHTA and CDR2 FQGNSA. DNA for the CDR3: TGTGCCAGCAGCTCCCAGGGCGGGGGGGCGACTGAAGCTTTCTTT. This sequence encodes CASSSQGGGATEAFF.

This clone was seen a handful of times. The rearrangement uses TRBV19 and TRBJ1-2, with TRBD1 identical over 10 bases. This CDR3 is 16 amino acids long. V gave up 4 bases and J gave up 4 bases; unmatched junction bases: 9. The germline V gene encodes CDR1 LNHDA and CDR2 SQIVND (reference sequence). The CDR3 coding sequence is TGTGCCAGTAGTACTCTTTCCGGACAGGGGGTCTATGGCTACACCTTC. Amino acid sequence: CASSTLSGQGVYGYTF. The whole variable domain, remainder taken from reference TRBV19 and TRBJ1-2, is DGGITQSPKYLFRKEGQNVTLSCEQNLNHDAMYWYRQDPGQGLRLIYYSQIVNDFQKGDIAEGYSVSREKKESFPLTVTSAQKNPTAFYLCASSTLSGQGVYGYTFGSGTRLTVV.

The DNA for the CDR3 is TGTGCCAGCACAAATAGCGGGAGGTCCCTCGAGCAGTACTTC. Translated, it gives CASTNSGRSLEQYF. The chain links TRBV6-5 to TRBJ2-7; 10 bases are shared with TRBD2. J was trimmed by 6 bases and V by 7 bases; bases with no gene match: 9. Looked up from germline, CDR1 is MNHEY and CDR2 is SVGAGI. This CDR3 contains 14 residues.

Points on this clone: An end of the junction does not agree with germline; a read error may underlie this. The chain couples TRBV4-3 to TRBJ1-1, with D perhaps TRBD1 (6 bases). This CDR3 is 15 amino acids long. CDR1 and CDR2 (germline): LGHNA, YSLEER. CDR3 sequence (DNA): TGCGCCAACAGCCAGGGTCGCCAGGGGATGGCTGAAGCTTTCTTT. Its translation is CANSQGRQGMAEAFF.

J is TRBJ1-4 and V is TRBV7-9; unclear D gene. Trimming removed 5 bases at V and 0 bases at J, with 13 bases between. From germline, CDR1 is SEHNR and CDR2 FQNEAQ (reference sequence). The CDR3 sequence is 16 residues long. The CDR3 loop is CASSRSGPATNEKLFF. CDR3 coding DNA: TGTGCCAGCAGCCGTAGTGGGCCCGCAACTAATGAAAAACTGTTTTTT. Variable domain in full (rest from reference TRBV7-9 and TRBJ1-4): DTGVSQNPRHKITKRGQNVTFRCDPISEHNRLYWYRQTLGQGPEFLTYFQNEAQLEKSRLLSDRFSAERPKGSFSTLEIQRTEQGDSAMYLCASSRSGPATNEKLFFGSGTQLSVL.

The chain carries TRBV5-1 and TRBJ2-1; possible D gene TRBD2, 7 bases. Per germline, CDR1 SGHRS and CDR2 YFSETQ. With 4 bases removed from V and 1 base from J, the gap between germline ends came to 15 bases. This CDR3 has 16 residues. In DNA form, the CDR3 reads TGCGCCAGCAGCGCTACGGGGGGCAGGTCCTACAATGAGCAGTTCTTC. Its translation: CASSATGGRSYNEQFF.

This sequence joins TRBV6-5 and TRBJ1-2; 8 bases fit TRBD1. This CDR3 contains 14 residues. J gave up 2 bases and V 6 bases, and 5 bases lay outside the gene matches. Germline V gene data show CDR1 as MNHEY and CDR2 as SVGAGI. This CDR3 reads CASRKGQANYGYTF. CDR3 nucleotide sequence: TGTGCCAGCAGAAAGGGACAGGCAAACTATGGCTACACCTTC.

The chain combines TRBV5-6 with TRBJ1-5; D gene ambiguous. The V gene lost 1 base and the J gene lost 1 base, with 15 bases spanning the gap. Germline V lookup: CDR1 SGHDT, CDR2 YYEEEE. This CDR3 spans 17 amino acids. CDR3 DNA sequence: TGTGCCAGCAGCTTGTCCCGACAAGGCAAAAGCAATCAGCCCCAGCATTTT. It translates to CASSLSRQGKSNQPQHF. Supplemented by reference TRBV5-6 and TRBJ1-5, the full variable domain reads DAGVTQSPTHLIKTRGQQVTLRCSPKSGHDTVSWYQQALGQGPQFIFQYYEEEERQRGNFPDRFSGHQFPNYSSELNVNALLLGDSALYLCASSLSRQGKSNQPQHFGDGTRLSIL.

The chain recombines TRBV6-5 with TRBJ1-5; no clear D. CDR1 is MNHEY, CDR2 SVGAGI, per germline. Trimming pared 4 bases from V and 3 bases from J, leaving 10 bases between. CDR3 length: 14 residues. As DNA, the CDR3 is TGTGCCAGCAGTTTGTCGGGATTCAATCAGCCCCAGCATTTT. This gives the protein CASSLSGFNQPQHF.

The chain couples TRBV6-6 to TRBJ1-1, with unresolved D. Trimming pared 0 bases from V and 1 base from J, leaving 6 bases between. Germline loops: CDR1 MNHNY, CDR2 SVGAGI (reference sequence). The CDR3 is 14 amino acids. Written as DNA, the CDR3 is TGTGCCAGCAGTTACTCGGGCAGGAACACTGAAGCTTTCTTT. This encodes CASSYSGRNTEAFF.